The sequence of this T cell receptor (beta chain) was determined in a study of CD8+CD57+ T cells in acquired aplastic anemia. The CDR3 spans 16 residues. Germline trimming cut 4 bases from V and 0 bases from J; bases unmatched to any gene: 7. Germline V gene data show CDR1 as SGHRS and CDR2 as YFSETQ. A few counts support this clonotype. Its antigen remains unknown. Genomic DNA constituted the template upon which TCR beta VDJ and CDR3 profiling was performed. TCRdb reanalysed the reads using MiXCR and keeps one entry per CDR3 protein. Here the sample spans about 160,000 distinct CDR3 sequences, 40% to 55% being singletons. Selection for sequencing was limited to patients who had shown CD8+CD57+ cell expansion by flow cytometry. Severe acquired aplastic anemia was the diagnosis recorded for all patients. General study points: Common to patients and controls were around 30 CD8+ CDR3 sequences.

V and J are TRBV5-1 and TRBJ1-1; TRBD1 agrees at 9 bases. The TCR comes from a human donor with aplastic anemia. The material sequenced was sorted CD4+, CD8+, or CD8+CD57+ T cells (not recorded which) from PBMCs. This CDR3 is CASSAGTGYLNTEAFF. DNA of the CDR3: TGCGCCAGCAGCGCCGGGACAGGGTATCTGAACACTGAAGCTTTCTTT. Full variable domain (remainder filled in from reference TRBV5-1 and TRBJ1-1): KAGVTQTPRYLIKTRGQQVTLSCSPISGHRSVSWYQQTPGQGLQFLFEYFSETQRNKGNFPGRFSGRQFSNSRSEMNVSTLELGDSALYLCASSAGTGYLNTEAFFGQGTRLTVV.